These 7 T cell receptor beta chains originate from one sample sequenced in a study of metastatic and nonmetastatic thyroid tumors. TCRdb re-analyzed the PCR reads through MiXCR. The sample shows 30,000 or so clones, 20% to 30% of them seen only once. All patients were untreated before thyroid surgery. Sequenced input: blood. The receptors originated from a female donor with papillary thyroid cancer or a benign thyroid nodule (not recorded which). Some clones in this sample may be carry-over from other donors' samples.

V is TRBV28 and J is TRBJ2-2; D remains ambiguous. The length of the CDR3 is 12 residues. Germline V gene lookup returns CDR1 MDHEN and CDR2 SYDVKM. With 2 bases removed from V and 7 bases from J, the gap between germline ends came to 5 bases. The CDR3, as DNA: TGTGCCAGCAGTTTACTCGACGGGGAGCTGTTTTTT. Its translation is CASSLLDGELFF. Looking up the rest from reference TRBV28 and TRBJ2-2 gives the full variable domain: DVKVTQSSRYLVKRTGEKVFLECVQDMDHENMFWYRQDPGLGLRLIYFSYDVKMKEKGDIPEGYSVSREKKERFSLILESASTNQTSMYLCASSLLDGELFFGEGSRLTVL.

There are a few counts of this clone. This sequence may be a read error, since a much larger clone differs from it by one base. The chain links TRBV12-3 or TRBV12-4 to TRBJ2-2; TRBD1 agrees at 12 bases. CDR3 size: 16 residues. In DNA, the CDR3 is TGTCCCAGCAGCCGGGGACAGGGGGCGGTCGCCGGGGAGCTGTTTTTT. It translates to CPSSRGQGAVAGELFF.

In this sample, this clone turned up many times. CDR3 residues: CASRSGTVNTEAFF. In DNA, the CDR3 is TGTGCCAGCAGGTCCGGGACAGTAAACACTGAAGCTTTCTTT. The chain carries TRBV5-4 and TRBJ1-1, with 7 bases identical to TRBD1. CDR1 and CDR2 (germline): SGHNT, YYREEE (reference sequence). The CDR3 length is 14 residues. The V segment lost 5 bases and the J segment 2 bases; nucleotides outside the gene matches: 6.

In this sample, this clone is medium-sized (0.01 to 0.1%). The V call is TRBV30, the J call TRBJ1-6; D remains unclear. The germline V gene has CDR1 GTSNPN and CDR2 SVGIG (reference sequence). The CDR3 sequence is 11 residues long. Trimming left V 3 bases short and J 10 bases short, with 7 bases between. The CDR3 sequence: CAWRRRSPLHF. The CDR3 DNA reads TGTGCCTGGAGAAGGAGGTCACCCCTCCACTTT.

The sample holds one count of this clone. The chain recombines TRBV7-3 with TRBJ2-3, with TRBD1 as a possible D gene (5 bases). Trimming took 3 bases from V and 0 from J, leaving 10 bases between them. The germline V gene has CDR1 SGHTA and CDR2 FQGTGA. The CDR3 is made up of 15 amino acids. For the CDR3, the DNA is TGTGCCAGCAGCTTTAGGGGTGATAGCACAGATACGCAGTATTTT. It translates to CASSFRGDSTDTQYF.

Ten or more counts support this clone. The gene calls are TRBV9 and TRBJ1-5; weak D call: TRBD1 (5 bases). The germline V gene encodes CDR1 SGDLS and CDR2 YYNGEE. V dropped 2 bases and J dropped 4 bases, with 13 bases sitting between them. This CDR3 comprises 15 residues. CDR3 region: CASSVGGGDNQPQHF. Written as DNA, the CDR3 is TGTGCCAGCAGCGTGGGAGGAGGGGATAATCAGCCCCAGCATTTT. The full variable domain, in which reference TRBV9 and TRBJ1-5 provide the parts outside the CDR3, is DSGVTQTPKHLITATGQRVTLRCSPRSGDLSVYWYQQSLDQGLQFLIQYYNGEERAKGNILERFSAQQFPDLHSELNLSSLELGDSALYFCASSVGGGDNQPQHFGDGTRLSIL.

The chain carries TRBV18 and TRBJ1-6; D may be TRBD1 (5 bases). Germline CDR1 reads KGHSH; CDR2 reads LQKENI. Trimming removed 3 bases from V and 5 bases from J, with 14 bases in between. The CDR3 has 16 residues. The CDR3 region has the DNA TGTGCCAGCTCACCCTTTTCCGGGGGGAATAATTCACCCCTCCACTTT. Translated, it gives CASSPFSGGNNSPLHF.